This is a list of T cell receptor beta chains from one sample in a study of blood T cells in healthy people across ages. TCRdb reprocessed the 5' RACE reads via MiXCR and lists one record per CDR3 protein. The sample yields about 780,000 distinct CDR3 sequences, about 47% seen once. The sequenced sample was blood. These receptors were collected from a man older than 75 in good health. CDR3s include the opening cysteine and the closing phenylalanine or tryptophan. A D gene is named only where the DNA matches it firmly. Clone size is not always given. Where it is, it says once, few, many or a class for expanded clones.

V: TRBV7-9
D: .
size: .
J: TRBJ1-3
CDR3: CASSPVADSGNTIYF
DNA: TGTGCCAGCAGCCCCGTGGCAGACTCTGGAAACACCATATATTTT

V: TRBV18
D: .
size: once
J: TRBJ1-1
CDR3: CASSLTELNTEAFF
DNA: TGTGCCAGCTCACTGACAGAGTTGAACACTGAAGCTTTTTTT

V: TRBV18
D: TRBD2
size: once
J: TRBJ2-1
CDR3: CASSPLAGGKSSYNEQFF
DNA: TGTGCCAGCTCACCACTAGCGGGAGGGAAAAGCTCCTACAATGAGCAATTCTTC

V: TRBV12-3/TRBV12-4
D: .
size: .
J: TRBJ1-2
CDR3: CASSLSRVYGYTF
DNA: TGTGCCAGCAGTTTATCCAGGGTTTATGGCTACACCTTC

V: TRBV12-3/TRBV12-4
D: .
size: many
J: TRBJ2-3
CDR3: CASRPPGGNTDTQYF
DNA: TGTGCCAGCAGGCCTCCCGGTGGAAACACAGATACGCAGTATTTT

V: TRBV7-2
D: .
size: few
J: TRBJ2-3
CDR3: CASTPPGTDTQYF
DNA: TGTGCCAGCACACCCCCGGGGACTGATACGCAGTATTTT

V: TRBV6-5
D: .
size: many
J: TRBJ1-1
CDR3: CASSPGENTEAFF
DNA: TGTGCCAGCAGCCCCGGGGAGAACACTGAAGCTTTCTTT

V: TRBV20-1
D: TRBD1
size: .
J: TRBJ2-1
CDR3: CSATRDRGNKQFF
DNA: TGCAGTGCTACCCGGGACAGGGGGAATAAGCAGTTCTTC

V: TRBV2
D: .
size: .
J: TRBJ2-5
CDR3: CASSDLTAQETQYF
DNA: TGTGCCAGCAGTGACTTGACAGCCCAAGAGACCCAGTACTTC

V: TRBV7-3
D: .
size: .
J: TRBJ2-1
CDR3: CASSLTSGTSFYNEQFF
DNA: TGTGCCAGCAGCTTAACGTCCGGGACTTCCTTCTACAATGAGCAGTTCTTC

V: TRBV24-1
D: TRBD1
size: .
J: TRBJ1-2
CDR3: CATSDGTGDGYTF
DNA: TGTGCCACCAGTGATGGGACAGGGGATGGCTACACCTTC

V: TRBV20-1
D: .
size: .
J: TRBJ2-7
CDR3: CSARDTARVLEQYF
DNA: TGCAGTGCTAGAGACACGGCGAGAGTTCTCGAGCAGTACTTC

V: TRBV10-3
D: .
size: many
J: TRBJ2-7
CDR3: CAISESPGGRDSEQYF
DNA: TGTGCCATCAGTGAGTCTCCCGGGGGGCGCGACTCCGAGCAGTACTTC

V: TRBV12-3/TRBV12-4
D: TRBD2
size: few
J: TRBJ2-3
CDR3: CASTLWTSGSADVQYF
DNA: TGTGCCAGCACCCTCTGGACTAGCGGTAGCGCAGATGTGCAGTATTTT

V: TRBV12-3/TRBV12-4
D: .
size: .
J: TRBJ1-4
CDR3: CASSLEADESVKLFF
DNA: TGTGCCAGCAGTTTAGAGGCGGACGAGTCAGTAAAACTGTTTTTT

V: TRBV27
D: TRBD2
size: .
J: TRBJ2-1
CDR3: CASSLSGGNYEQFF
DNA: TGTGCCAGCAGTCTTAGCGGGGGTAACTACGAGCAGTTCTTC

V: TRBV12-3/TRBV12-4
D: .
size: .
J: TRBJ1-4
CDR3: CASSLGQEKLFF
DNA: TGTGCCAGCAGTTTAGGGCAGGAAAAACTGTTTTTT

V: TRBV6-2/TRBV6-3
D: TRBD1
size: few
J: TRBJ2-6
CDR3: CASAFRDRGNSGANVLTF
DNA: TGTGCCAGCGCCTTCCGTGACAGGGGAAACTCTGGGGCCAACGTCCTGACTTTC

V: TRBV9
D: TRBD1
size: .
J: TRBJ1-6
CDR3: CASSEGQEDSPLHF
DNA: TGTGCCAGCAGCGAGGGACAGGAGGATTCACCCCTCCACTTT

V: TRBV18
D: .
size: .
J: TRBJ2-6
CDR3: CASSPPDSSGANVLTF
DNA: TGTGCCAGCTCACCACCGGACAGCTCTGGGGCCAACGTCCTGACTTTC

V: TRBV7-9
D: .
size: .
J: TRBJ1-2
CDR3: CASSLLAQEGGYTF
DNA: TGTGCCAGCAGCTTACTGGCCCAGGAGGGCGGCTACACCTTC

V: TRBV20-1
D: TRBD2
size: .
J: TRBJ2-5
CDR3: CSARGTSGIPYNEQYF
DNA: TGCAGTGCTAGAGGGACTAGCGGGATCCCCTACAATGAGCAGTACTTC

V: TRBV7-2
D: .
size: few
J: TRBJ2-7
CDR3: CASSLLRDHEQYF
DNA: TGTGCCAGCAGCTTACTCAGGGATCACGAGCAGTACTTC

V: TRBV3-1
D: .
size: .
J: TRBJ2-1
CDR3: CASSQDYRRIEQFF
DNA: TGCGCCAGCAGCCAGGACTATAGGAGGATTGAGCAGTTCTTC

V: TRBV12-3/TRBV12-4
D: .
size: .
J: TRBJ2-7
CDR3: CASRRGLSYEQYF
DNA: TGTGCCAGCAGGAGAGGTCTCTCCTACGAGCAGTACTTC

V: TRBV5-1
D: .
size: many
J: TRBJ2-3
CDR3: CASSLEVASDTQYF
DNA: TGCGCCAGCAGCTTGGAAGTGGCGTCAGATACGCAGTATTTT